These T cell receptor beta chains were read from a single sample in a study of T cells in Graves' hyperthyroidism and ophthalmopathy. TCRdb used MiXCR to reprocess the multiplex PCR reads, holding one entry per CDR3 protein. The top ten hold around 58% of the sample, which has approximately 300,000 distinct CDR3 sequences, approximately 15% seen once. The material sequenced was blood. These receptors came from a woman aged 55-69 years with Graves' ophthalmopathy. Both conserved end residues are part of each CDR3. D genes are given only for firm matches. Clone size, where shown, is once, few, many, or a class for clones that have expanded.

d_gene,j_gene,abundance,v_gene,CDR3aa,CDR3nt
NA,TRBJ1-5,many,TRBV6-2/TRBV6-3,CASSYVPGVALLNQPQHF,TGTGCCAGCAGTTACGTACCCGGGGTCGCGTTGCTAAATCAGCCCCAGCATTTT
NA,TRBJ1-2,few,TRBV24-1,CATNQGGPNYGYTF,TGTGCCACCAACCAGGGTGGGCCTAACTATGGCTACACCTTC
TRBD1,TRBJ2-1,NA,TRBV20-1,CSDSPGGNEQFF,TGCAGTGACAGTCCAGGGGGCAATGAGCAGTTCTTC
NA,TRBJ2-7,many,TRBV9,CASSVGSGTQSYEQYF,TGTGCCAGCAGCGTAGGGTCCGGGACACAATCCTACGAGCAGTACTTC
NA,TRBJ1-1,NA,TRBV4-3,CASSQEDSENTEAFF,TGCGCCAGCAGCCAAGAGGATTCAGAGAACACTGAAGCTTTCTTT
TRBD1,TRBJ2-2,NA,TRBV10-3,CAISGTGPPSGELFF,TGTGCCATCAGCGGGACAGGGCCCCCATCAGGGGAGCTGTTTTTT
TRBD1,TRBJ2-7,many,TRBV30,CAWRKGQVEQYF,TGTGCCTGGAGGAAGGGACAGGTCGAGCAGTACTTC
TRBD1,TRBJ1-2,NA,TRBV30,CAWSTSRGLGGYTF,TGTGCCTGGAGTACAAGCAGGGGGTTGGGTGGCTACACCTTC
NA,TRBJ2-2,NA,TRBV6-2/TRBV6-3,CASSSEGGRFGELFF,TGTGCCAGCAGCTCAGAGGGGGGGCGCTTCGGGGAGCTGTTTTTT
NA,TRBJ2-1,many,TRBV29-1,CSVVFVSGTYNEQFF,TGCAGCGTTGTTTTCGTGTCGGGAACTTACAATGAGCAGTTCTTC
NA,TRBJ1-3,NA,TRBV29-1,CSVESPGNTIYF,TGCAGCGTTGAGTCGCCTGGAAACACCATATATTTT
NA,TRBJ1-1,few,TRBV2,CASSEDENTEAFF,TGTGCCAGCAGTGAAGACGAAAACACTGAAGCTTTCTTT
TRBD1,TRBJ2-3,many,TRBV20-1,CSARENRGRTDTQYF,TGCAGTGCTAGGGAAAACAGGGGCCGCACAGATACGCAGTATTTT
NA,TRBJ2-3,many,TRBV4-3,CASSENIGLLGTDTQYF,TGCGCCAGCAGCGAAAACATCGGACTACTAGGGACAGATACGCAGTATTTT
NA,TRBJ2-5,many,TRBV12-3/TRBV12-4,CASSLSPQETQYF,TGTGCCAGCAGTTTATCCCCCCAAGAGACCCAGTACTTC
TRBD1,TRBJ2-7,NA,TRBV7-2,CASSLQGTGGGEQYF,TGTGCCAGCAGCTTACAAGGGACAGGGGGAGGAGAGCAGTACTTC
NA,TRBJ1-3,few,TRBV13,CASSLERRNTIYF,TGTGCCAGCAGCTTAGAGAGAAGAAACACCATATATTTT
NA,TRBJ1-1,few,TRBV29-1,CSVVGISRGWDAEAFF,TGCAGCGTTGTCGGCATCTCAAGGGGCTGGGACGCTGAAGCTTTCTTT
TRBD1,TRBJ2-7,many,TRBV12-3/TRBV12-4,CASSPGQGAREQYF,TGTGCCAGCAGTCCGGGACAGGGGGCTCGGGAGCAGTACTTC
TRBD1,TRBJ2-1,many,TRBV6-2/TRBV6-3,CASSRFTGAPVVKQFF,TGTGCCAGCAGCCGATTCACAGGGGCCCCGGTAGTTAAGCAGTTCTTC
NA,TRBJ1-6,many,TRBV20-1,CSARPQQTNSPLHF,TGCAGTGCTAGACCGCAGCAGACTAATTCACCCCTCCACTTT
NA,TRBJ1-1,many,TRBV5-1,CASSLIRQHTEAFF,TGCGCCAGCAGCTTGATTAGACAGCACACTGAAGCTTTCTTT
TRBD1,TRBJ1-1,NA,TRBV5-1,CASSRLGQGKSEAFF,TGCGCCAGCAGCCGGTTAGGACAGGGGAAGTCTGAAGCTTTCTTT
NA,TRBJ2-3,many,TRBV12-3/TRBV12-4,CASSPRESTDTQYF,TGTGCCAGCAGCCCGAGGGAAAGCACAGATACGCAGTATTTT
NA,TRBJ2-7,NA,TRBV15,CATSRDLERGHEQYF,TGTGCCACCAGCAGAGATCTGGAAAGGGGCCACGAGCAGTACTTC
NA,TRBJ1-5,many,TRBV20-1,CSARDRAGFNQPQHF,TGCAGTGCTAGAGATAGAGCAGGGTTCAACCAGCCCCAGCATTTT
NA,TRBJ1-5,many,TRBV12-5,CASALTANQPQHF,TGTGCTAGTGCCTTGACGGCGAATCAGCCCCAGCATTTT
NA,TRBJ1-2,many,TRBV6-2/TRBV6-3,CASRLTRLDGYTF,TGTGCCAGCAGGCTGACGAGGCTTGATGGCTACACCTTC
NA,TRBJ2-2,few,TRBV9,CASSVDRDTGELFF,TGTGCCAGCAGCGTAGATCGAGACACCGGGGAGCTGTTTTTT
NA,TRBJ1-2,many,TRBV7-8,CASSLDGGEYYGYTF,TGTGCCAGCAGCTTAGACGGCGGAGAGTACTATGGCTACACCTTC
NA,TRBJ2-1,many,TRBV20-1,CSARDVNTYNEQFF,TGCAGTGCTAGAGACGTAAATACCTACAATGAGCAGTTCTTC
TRBD1,TRBJ2-1,many,TRBV7-2,CASSLVRTGLANNEQFF,TGTGCCAGCAGCTTAGTTCGGACAGGGCTAGCTAACAATGAGCAGTTCTTC
NA,TRBJ2-7,NA,TRBV20-1,CSATRLITGAKLGGEQYF,TGCAGTGCTACACGCTTGATTACAGGGGCGAAGCTGGGGGGCGAGCAGTACTTC
NA,TRBJ2-7,many,TRBV27,CASSLKQGRVSEQYF,TGTGCCAGCAGTTTAAAACAGGGGAGGGTCAGCGAGCAGTACTTC
NA,TRBJ1-1,many,TRBV11-2,CASSSTRTTEAFF,TGTGCCAGCAGCTCGACCCGTACCACTGAAGCTTTCTTT
NA,TRBJ2-1,many,TRBV20-1,CSARGDVRGTYNEQFF,TGCAGTGCTAGAGGAGACGTAAGGGGAACTTACAATGAGCAGTTCTTC
NA,TRBJ1-2,few,TRBV19,CASSQQAVNYGYTF,TGTGCCAGTAGCCAACAGGCGGTTAACTATGGCTACACCTTC
NA,TRBJ1-3,few,TRBV20-1,CSATPGAAGGNTIYF,TGCAGTGCTACCCCGGGCGCGGCGGGGGGAAACACCATATATTTT
TRBD2,TRBJ2-1,NA,TRBV20-1,CSARGGASLNEQFF,TGCAGTGCTCGCGGGGGGGCGTCCCTCAATGAGCAGTTCTTC
TRBD1,TRBJ1-1,many,TRBV30,CAWSGTGGTEAFF,TGTGCCTGGAGCGGGACAGGGGGCACTGAAGCTTTCTTT
NA,TRBJ2-7,NA,TRBV15,CATSRRGGPNYEQYF,TGTGCCACCAGCAGGAGGGGGGGGCCGAACTACGAGCAGTACTTC
NA,TRBJ1-1,NA,TRBV6-1,CASTPTGVAEAFF,TGTGCCAGCACCCCTACGGGGGTAGCTGAAGCTTTCTTT
TRBD1,TRBJ2-1,many,TRBV24-1,CATEGQGFGDEQFF,TGTGCCACGGAGGGACAGGGATTTGGCGATGAGCAGTTCTTC
TRBD1,TRBJ1-6,NA,TRBV20-1,CSAWDRGNSPLHF,TGCAGTGCGTGGGACAGGGGAAATTCACCCCTCCACTTT
NA,TRBJ2-7,NA,TRBV20-1,CSVRGGPADYEQYF,TGCAGTGTTAGGGGAGGCCCCGCAGACTACGAGCAGTACTTC
NA,TRBJ2-7,many,TRBV5-1,CASRSGSSYEQYF,TGCGCCAGCCGATCCGGTAGCTCCTACGAGCAGTACTTC
TRBD2,TRBJ2-3,many,TRBV11-2,CASSLDLRGSTDTQYF,TGTGCCAGCAGCTTAGATTTGCGGGGGAGCACAGATACGCAGTATTTT
TRBD1,TRBJ1-6,NA,TRBV12-3/TRBV12-4,CASSLRDRGRTPLHF,TGTGCCAGCAGTCTCCGGGACAGGGGAAGGACACCCCTCCACTTT
NA,TRBJ1-6,many,TRBV20-1,CSAKVRQGNSPLHF,TGCAGTGCTAAAGTTCGGCAGGGCAATTCACCCCTCCACTTT
NA,TRBJ1-3,few,TRBV7-2,CASSGPPLGNTIYF,TGTGCCAGCAGCGGGCCGCCGCTTGGAAACACCATATATTTT
NA,TRBJ2-3,many,TRBV20-1,CSASMATDTQYF,TGCAGTGCTAGTATGGCCACAGATACGCAGTATTTT
NA,TRBJ1-1,many,TRBV3-1,CASSQVGVADTEAFF,TGTGCCAGCAGCCAAGTCGGCGTAGCGGACACTGAAGCTTTCTTT
NA,TRBJ1-1,few,TRBV29-1,CSVTEQGGTEAFF,TGCAGCGTAACAGAACAGGGAGGTACTGAAGCTTTCTTT
NA,TRBJ1-4,NA,TRBV9,CASSVSPGMNNEKLFF,TGTGCCAGCAGCGTCAGCCCCGGGATGAATAATGAAAAACTGTTTTTT
NA,TRBJ2-3,few,TRBV6-5,CASKLGGRTDTQYF,TGTGCCAGCAAGTTAGGCGGACGCACAGATACGCAGTATTTT